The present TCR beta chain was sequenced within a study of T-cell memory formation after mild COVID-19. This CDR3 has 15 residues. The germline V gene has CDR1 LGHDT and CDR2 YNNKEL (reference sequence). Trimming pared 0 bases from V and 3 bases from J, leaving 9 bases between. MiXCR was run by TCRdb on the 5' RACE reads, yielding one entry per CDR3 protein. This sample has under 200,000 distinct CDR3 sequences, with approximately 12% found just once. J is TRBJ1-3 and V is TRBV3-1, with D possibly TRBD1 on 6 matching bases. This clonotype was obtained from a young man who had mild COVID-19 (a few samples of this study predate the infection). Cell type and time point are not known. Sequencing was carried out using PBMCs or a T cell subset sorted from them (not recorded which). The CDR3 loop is CASSQDRGGGNTIYF. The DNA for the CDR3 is TGTGCCAGCAGCCAAGACAGGGGCGGTGGAAACACCATATATTTT.